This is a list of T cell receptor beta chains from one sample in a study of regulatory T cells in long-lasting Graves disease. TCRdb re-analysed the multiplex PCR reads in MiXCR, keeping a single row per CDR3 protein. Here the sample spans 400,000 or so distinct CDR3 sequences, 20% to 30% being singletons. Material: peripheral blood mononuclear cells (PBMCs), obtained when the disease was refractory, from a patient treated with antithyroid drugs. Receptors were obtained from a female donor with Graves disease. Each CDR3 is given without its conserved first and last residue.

ASSPTEETQY	TRBV18	TRBJ2-5
ASSPRTFSYEQY	TRBV7-6	TRBJ2-7
ASRKMNTGELF	TRBV7-9	TRBJ2-2
AWKYGTGATEQY	TRBV30	TRBJ2-7
ASSLVLMASGESGANVLT	TRBV7-2	TRBJ2-6
ASSLPSGRAAGTGELF	TRBV7-2	TRBJ2-2
ASSVVGQGYEQY	TRBV7-8	TRBJ2-7
ASSLTGGSNQPQH	TRBV28	TRBJ1-5
ASSLTRTGSETQY	TRBV7-3	TRBJ2-5
ASSSDSPGTQY	TRBV12-3/TRBV12-4	TRBJ2-3
ASSIRGSTLVYGYT	TRBV27	TRBJ1-2
ASSQERGSQPQH	TRBV3-1	TRBJ1-5
AISMTGDKNTEAF	TRBV10-3	TRBJ1-1
ASSLALGQTEAF	TRBV12-3/TRBV12-4	TRBJ1-1
ASSLRGANTGELF	TRBV5-1	TRBJ2-2
ASTPRVATYEQY	TRBV7-2	TRBJ2-7
SVLLDRGLEQY	TRBV29-1	TRBJ2-7
ASRAPQPNYGYT	TRBV12-3/TRBV12-4	TRBJ1-2
SATETGRGSNQPQH	TRBV20-1	TRBJ1-5
ASSSPRSANTEAF	TRBV6-1	TRBJ1-1
ASREGGSGRGKDEQY	TRBV6-2/TRBV6-3	TRBJ2-7
AIRTTTGTYEQY	TRBV10-3	TRBJ2-7
AGSREGGGQPQH	TRBV6-2/TRBV6-3	TRBJ1-5
ASSIGTDSSYEQY	TRBV19	TRBJ2-7
AISEPRAVYGYT	TRBV10-3	TRBJ1-2
AISDRKDYEQY	TRBV10-3	TRBJ2-7
ASSYGALGRPGANVLT	TRBV6-5	TRBJ2-6
ASSPPSTIY	TRBV4-1	TRBJ1-3
AISEIRDRQF	TRBV10-3	TRBJ2-1
ASSQRTGGTEAF	TRBV3-1	TRBJ1-1
ASSDLGANTGELF	TRBV25-1	TRBJ2-2
SAALWDFPFTGRF	TRBV20-1	TRBJ2-1
ASSTVSPREQY	TRBV19	TRBJ2-7
ASSLALRAGYT	TRBV5-1	TRBJ1-2
ATLMRDNEQF	TRBV24-1	TRBJ2-1
ASSSGLAGGIGELF	TRBV5-1	TRBJ2-2
ASSGNLREGGETQY	TRBV9	TRBJ2-5
AGELGGGIGKAF	TRBV12-3/TRBV12-4	TRBJ1-1
ASSSAGTSGQETQY	TRBV19	TRBJ2-5
ASSTTGTGPYNEQF	TRBV19	TRBJ2-1
ASSAFFGGPEAF	TRBV28	TRBJ1-1
ASSSDTSSPYEQY	TRBV7-9	TRBJ2-7
SVDMGGGYYGYT	TRBV29-1	TRBJ1-2
ASSYIRGGELF	TRBV6-2/TRBV6-3	TRBJ2-2
ASSPRRRAGYSGYT	TRBV2	TRBJ1-2
ASSFGGARYEQY	TRBV5-1	TRBJ2-7
ASSLGELWTEAF	TRBV5-1	TRBJ1-1
ASSAHPAYEQY	TRBV9	-
SVEDRVREKLF	TRBV29-1	TRBJ1-4
ASSLARRTKRDSPLH	TRBV7-2	TRBJ1-6
ASSSGLAVNTGELF	TRBV12-3/TRBV12-4	TRBJ2-2
ASSSSGGRRTGELF	TRBV7-9	TRBJ2-2
ASSPIRTGSEQF	TRBV7-2	TRBJ2-1
ASSYPSLAGGNNEQF	TRBV6-5	TRBJ2-1
ASSFGTNPSTDTQY	TRBV12-3/TRBV12-4	TRBJ2-3